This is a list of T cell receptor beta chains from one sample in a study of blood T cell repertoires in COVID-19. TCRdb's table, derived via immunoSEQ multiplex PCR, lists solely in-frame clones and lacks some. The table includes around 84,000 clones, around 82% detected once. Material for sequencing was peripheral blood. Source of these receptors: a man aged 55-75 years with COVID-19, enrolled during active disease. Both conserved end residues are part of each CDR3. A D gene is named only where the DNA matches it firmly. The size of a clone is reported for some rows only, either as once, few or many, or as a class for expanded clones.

CDR3: CASSQGVTGWKMRELFF
DNA: TGTGCCAGCAGCCAAGGGGTGACAGGTTGGAAGATGAGGGAGCTGTTTTTT
D: NA
size: NA
J: TRBJ2-2
V: TRBV3-1/TRBV3-2
length: 17

CDR3: CASSRDTDTQYF
DNA: TGTGCCAGCAGTCGGGACACAGATACGCAGTATTTT
D: NA
size: NA
J: TRBJ2-3
V: TRBV6-2/TRBV6-3
length: 12

CDR3: CATSGGNTEAFF
DNA: TGTGCCACCTCGGGAGGGAACACTGAAGCTTTCTTT
D: NA
size: NA
J: TRBJ1-1
V: TRBV27
length: 12

CDR3: CASSFPPVAANTEAFF
DNA: TGTGCCAGCAGCTTTCCCCCGGTCGCGGCGAACACTGAAGCTTTCTTT
D: NA
size: NA
J: TRBJ1-1
V: TRBV5-4
length: 16

CDR3: CATSLNIRGVAFF
DNA: TGTGCCACCAGCCTAAACATCAGGGGAGTAGCTTTCTTT
D: NA
size: NA
J: TRBJ1-1
V: TRBV15
length: 13

CDR3: CASSASWEAGISEAFF
DNA: TGTGCCAGCAGTGCTTCATGGGAGGCAGGGATATCTGAAGCTTTCTTT
D: NA
size: NA
J: TRBJ1-1
V: TRBV6-1
length: 16

CDR3: CASSQGLVFTDTQYF
DNA: TGTGCCAGCAGCCAGGGACTAGTCTTTACAGATACGCAGTATTTT
D: TRBD2
size: NA
J: TRBJ2-3
V: TRBV14
length: 15

CDR3: CASTLFRQGGETQYF
DNA: TGCGCCAGCACCCTCTTCAGACAGGGTGGCGAGACCCAGTACTTC
D: TRBD1
size: NA
J: TRBJ2-5
V: TRBV5-1
length: 15

CDR3: CASSGPGQNNSPLHF
DNA: TGTGCCAGCAGCGGACCGGGACAGAATAATTCACCCCTCCACTTT
D: TRBD1
size: NA
J: TRBJ1-6
V: TRBV9
length: 15

CDR3: CASSPSSGASNQPQHF
DNA: TGTGCCAGTAGTCCAAGCTCAGGGGCAAGCAATCAGCCCCAGCATTTT
D: NA
size: NA
J: TRBJ1-5
V: TRBV19
length: 16

CDR3: CAIKQADSSSYEQYF
DNA: TGTGCCATCAAGCAGGCAGACAGCAGCTCCTACGAGCAGTACTTC
D: NA
size: NA
J: TRBJ2-7
V: TRBV10-3
length: 15

CDR3: CAWGGGKQYF
DNA: TGTGCCTGGGGCGGAGGGAAGCAGTATTTT
D: NA
size: NA
J: TRBJ2-3
V: TRBV30
length: 10

CDR3: CASSVTGNTDTQYF
DNA: TGTGCCAGCAGCGTTACAGGGAACACAGATACGCAGTATTTT
D: NA
size: NA
J: TRBJ2-3
V: TRBV9
length: 14

CDR3: CASSFTGGRTPLHF
DNA: TGTGCCAGCAGCTTTACAGGGGGCAGGACACCCCTCCACTTT
D: TRBD1
size: NA
J: TRBJ1-6
V: TRBV5-4
length: 14

CDR3: CASSHRAGEQFF
DNA: TGTGCCAGCAGCCACCGCGCAGGTGAGCAGTTCTTC
D: NA
size: NA
J: TRBJ2-1
V: TRBV5-8
length: 12

CDR3: CASSIKFQDRGGYTF
DNA: TGTGCCAGTAGTATAAAATTTCAGGACAGGGGTGGCTACACCTTC
D: TRBD1
size: NA
J: TRBJ1-2
V: TRBV19
length: 15

CDR3: CASSEPGGREKLFF
DNA: TGCGCCAGCAGTGAGCCCGGGGGGAGAGAAAAACTGTTTTTT
D: NA
size: NA
J: TRBJ1-4
V: TRBV10-2
length: 14

CDR3: CASSYLGGGTDTQYF
DNA: TGTGCCAGCAGTTACTTGGGAGGGGGCACAGATACGCAGTATTTT
D: TRBD2
size: NA
J: TRBJ2-3
V: TRBV6-5
length: 15

CDR3: CASLAGGYHDTQYF
DNA: TGTGCCAGTCTTGCGGGAGGGTATCATGATACGCAGTATTTT
D: TRBD2
size: NA
J: TRBJ2-3
V: TRBV2
length: 14

CDR3: CASSSGQVRTDTQYF
DNA: TGTGCCAGTAGTTCGGGACAGGTTCGCACAGATACGCAGTATTTT
D: TRBD1
size: NA
J: TRBJ2-3
V: TRBV19
length: 15

CDR3: CASSEDGGAGTEAFF
DNA: TGTGCCAGCAGTGAAGATGGGGGGGCAGGAACTGAAGCTTTCTTT
D: NA
size: once
J: TRBJ1-1
V: TRBV6-1
length: 15

CDR3: CSVVRALYNEQFF
DNA: TGCAGCGTTGTCAGGGCCCTCTACAATGAGCAGTTCTTC
D: NA
size: NA
J: TRBJ2-1
V: TRBV29-1
length: 13

CDR3: CASSPQGVSGNTIYF
DNA: TGTGCCAGCTCACCGCAGGGGGTTTCTGGAAACACCATATATTTT
D: TRBD1
size: NA
J: TRBJ1-3
V: TRBV18
length: 15

CDR3: CASMGLAGAYEQYF
DNA: TGTGCCAGCATGGGACTAGCGGGGGCCTACGAGCAGTACTTC
D: TRBD2
size: NA
J: TRBJ2-7
V: TRBV2
length: 14

CDR3: CASSDGGNYGYTF
DNA: TGTGCCAGCAGTGACGGCGGGAACTATGGCTACACCTTC
D: NA
size: NA
J: TRBJ1-2
V: TRBV6-4
length: 13

CDR3: CASSTGGYTEAFF
DNA: TGTGCCAGCAGTACAGGGGGTTACACTGAAGCTTTCTTT
D: TRBD1
size: NA
J: TRBJ1-1
V: TRBV6-5
length: 13